The 23 T cell receptor beta chains given below trace back to one sample, sequenced in a study of blood T cells in healthy people across ages. The use of a sample-barcoded 5' primer and a J-beta primer mix characterized a second PCR of about 7 to 12 cycles. TCRdb re-called the 5' RACE reads through MiXCR, storing one row per CDR3 protein. The data show fewer than 1,000,000 distinct CDR3 sequences, around 43% seen once. The material sequenced was blood. All receptors derive from a man in his fifties or sixties in good health.

The V and J genes are TRBV10-3 and TRBJ2-7, with D hard to call. The end of the DNA is better explained by TRBJ2-5, so the J call may be wrong. Germline CDR1 is ENHRY and CDR2 is SYGVKD. The CDR3 covers 12 residues. The CDR3 DNA reads TGTGCCATCTTTTACCAGGCTGAGACCCAGTACTTC. Translated: CAIFYQAETQYF.

The chain's CDR3 is CASRVNTEAFF. The DNA of the CDR3 is TGTGCCAGCCGGGTGAACACTGAAGCTTTCTTT. This chain links TRBV6-2 or TRBV6-3 with TRBJ1-1; no reliable D call. This CDR3 has 11 residues. Germline V CDR1 and CDR2: MNHEY, SVGEGT. The V end lost 8 bases, the J end lost 0 bases, and 4 bases lay between the germline ends.

The genes are TRBV5-1 and TRBJ2-3; 8 nucleotides agree with TRBD2. The germline V gene encodes CDR1 SGHRS and CDR2 YFSETQ. CDR3 size: 14 residues. V was pared by 4 bases and J by 1 base, with 2 bases of the junction left unmatched. For the CDR3, the DNA is TGCGCCAGCAGCACAGCGGGGGGCACAGATACGCAGTATTTT. It yields the protein CASSTAGGTDTQYF. The full variable domain, completed using reference TRBV5-1 and TRBJ2-3, is KAGVTQTPRYLIKTRGQQVTLSCSPISGHRSVSWYQQTPGQGLQFLFEYFSETQRNKGNFPGRFSGRQFSNSRSEMNVSTLELGDSALYLCASSTAGGTDTQYFGPGTRLTVL.

The chain links TRBV6-5 to TRBJ2-2; D assignment may be TRBD1 or TRBD2 (7 bases each). The germline V gene encodes CDR1 MNHEY and CDR2 SVGAGI. This CDR3 spans 17 amino acids. The V gene lost 3 bases and the J gene lost 0 bases, with 14 bases spanning the gap. The CDR3: CASSYAQGGANTGELFF. CDR3 in DNA: TGTGCCAGCAGTTATGCTCAGGGGGGGGCGAACACCGGGGAGCTGTTTTTT.

This rearrangement joins TRBV6-1 to TRBJ1-2, with D perhaps matching TRBD1 (5 bases). Trimming removed 3 bases at V and 0 bases at J, with 11 bases between. CDR1 MNHNS and CDR2 SASEGT come from the germline V gene. CDR3 size: 15 residues. The CDR3 bases are TGTGCCAGCAGTGAGGGACCGGCCTCTAACTATGGCTACACCTTC. Residues: CASSEGPASNYGYTF.

This chain uses TRBV6-5 with TRBJ1-2; no reliable D call. Germline V gene sequence: CDR1 MNHEY, CDR2 SVGAGI. This CDR3 has 12 amino acids. The V end was cut by 8 bases, the J end by 5 bases, with 12 bases between. The chain's CDR3 is CASGGIDYGYTF. The CDR3, as DNA: TGTGCCAGCGGTGGGATTGATTATGGCTACACCTTC.

This clonotype was observed once. A read error may be the cause here, since a much bigger clone is one base away. This chain links TRBV7-2 with TRBJ2-5, with D tentatively TRBD2 (6 bases). There are 13 residues in the CDR3. CDR1 and CDR2 from the germline V gene are SGHTA and FQGNSA. V was trimmed by 5 bases and J by 4 bases, leaving 11 bases between them. The CDR3 bases are TGTACCAGCAGCCGGAGGGTAGGAGAGACCCAGTACTTC. This encodes CTSSRRVGETQYF.

This clonotype turned up a few times. V gene TRBV6-2 or TRBV6-3 combines with J gene TRBJ2-3; a weak D match, TRBD1 (5 bases). Between the trimmed V and J ends, which lost 0 bases and 4 bases, there was a span of 14 bases. Looked up from germline, CDR1 is MNHEY and CDR2 is SVGEGT. The CDR3 length is 16 residues. In DNA form, the CDR3 reads TGTGCCAGCAGTTACTCTAGCAGGGTCAGGTCAGATACGCAGTATTTT. Protein product: CASSYSSRVRSDTQYF.

The chain recombines TRBV9 with TRBJ2-3; TRBD2 aligns across 7 bases. Trimming at V came to 3 bases and at J to 0 bases, leaving 10 bases not matched to a gene. The CDR3 covers 17 residues. The germline V gene has CDR1 SGDLS and CDR2 YYNGEE. The CDR3, as DNA: TGTGCCAGCAGCGCGGTGGGGGGGGGTACTAGCACAGATACGCAGTATTTT. Protein sequence: CASSAVGGGTSTDTQYF.

This clonotype was observed once. With a much larger clone just one base away, this may be a read error. V is TRBV7-8 and J is TRBJ2-7; D ambiguous. The germline V and J ends were trimmed by 8 bases and 0 bases, with 8 bases remaining between them. Germline V CDR1 and CDR2: SGHVS, FQNEAQ. The CDR3 sequence is 12 residues long. DNA for the CDR3: TGTGCCAGCGCCCCAGGCTCCTACGAGCAGTACTTC. This gives the protein CASAPGSYEQYF.

To note about this clonotype: A much larger clone differs by one base, so this may be a read error. The chain links TRBV7-2 to TRBJ2-1, with 7 bases matching TRBD1. The germline CDR1 and CDR2 sequences are SGHTA and FQGNSA. The CDR3 is 15 amino acids. With 8 bases clipped from V and 4 bases from J, the junction kept 11 bases outside the gene matches. The CDR3 is CASGIDRARYNEQFF. Here the CDR3 DNA reads TGTGCCAGCGGCATAGACAGGGCACGTTACAATGAGCAGTTCTTC.

With regard to this clonotype: This may come from a read error, since a much larger clone is one base off. The chain joins TRBV7-3 to TRBJ2-1; the D gene could be TRBD1 or TRBD2 (5 bases each). The J call may be faulty, since TRBJ2-7 better matches the DNA end. The CDR3 loop spans 15 amino acids. Germline V gene sequence: CDR1 SGHTA, CDR2 FQGTGA. In DNA form, the CDR3 reads TGTGCCAGCAGCTTAAAGGGGAGCTCCTACAATGAGCAGTACTTC. This codes for CASSLKGSSYNEQYF.

The chain links TRBV2 to TRBJ1-2; 8 bases fit TRBD1. The CDR3 has 14 residues. CDR1 and CDR2 (germline): SNHLY, FYNNEI. V was pared by 4 bases and J by 3 bases, with 4 bases of the junction left unmatched. The CDR3 DNA reads as TGTGCCAGCAGTGGGACAGGGAGGGACTATGGCTACACCTTC. It encodes CASSGTGRDYGYTF.

This clonotype was seen only a few times. V gene TRBV12-3 or TRBV12-4 combines with J gene TRBJ2-6, with unresolved D. The CDR3 loop spans 15 amino acids. Trimming took off 4 bases at V and 1 base at J, with 8 bases between the two ends. The CDR3 sequence is CASSSHGSGANVLTF. For the CDR3, the DNA is TGTGCCAGCAGTTCTCACGGATCTGGGGCCAACGTCCTGACTTTC.

J is TRBJ1-6 and V is TRBV9; 9 nucleotides agree with TRBD1. Trimming removed 4 bases from V and 7 bases from J; junction bases left unmatched: 9. This CDR3 is built from 16 residues. Germline CDR1 and CDR2: SGDLS and YYNGEE. The CDR3 DNA reads TGTGCCAGCAGCCCACGCGGACAGGGGACGAATTCACCCCTCCACTTT. This codes for CASSPRGQGTNSPLHF.

The chain uses TRBV18 and TRBJ2-4; 12 bases line up with TRBD2. Germline loops: CDR1 KGHSH, CDR2 LQKENI. The CDR3 has 16 amino acids. Unmatched junction bases numbered 0, after V lost 2 bases and J lost 1 base. CDR3 sequence (DNA): TGTGCCAGCTCACCAGGACTAGCGGGGGCCAAAAACATTCAGTACTTC. This sequence encodes CASSPGLAGAKNIQYF. Full variable domain (rest looked up from reference TRBV18 and TRBJ2-4): NAGVMQNPRHLVRRRGQEARLRCSPMKGHSHVYWYRQLPEEGLKFMVYLQKENIIDESGMPKERFSAEFPKEGPSILRIQQVVRGDSAAYFCASSPGLAGAKNIQYFGAGTRLSVL.

This clonotype was seen a few times. V is TRBV5-5 and J is TRBJ2-2, with 8 bases fitting TRBD1. The CDR3 is made up of 18 amino acids. The trim removed 5 bases at V and 5 bases at J, leaving 17 bases unmatched. CDR1 is SGHKS and CDR2 is YYEKEE in the germline V gene (reference sequence). The CDR3 loop reads CASSPIEPGQVGTGELFF. CDR3 coding DNA: TGTGCCAGCAGTCCGATTGAACCGGGACAGGTGGGGACCGGGGAGCTGTTTTTT.

As concerns this clonotype: A read error is possible here, since a much larger clone lies one base away. This chain connects TRBV3-1 to TRBJ2-3; 7 nucleotides agree with TRBD1. The CDR3 is 13 amino acids. The V gene end was trimmed by 4 bases and the J gene end by 5 bases; junction bases not matched to a gene: 3. Germline V gives CDR1 LGHDT, CDR2 YNNKEL (reference sequence). The CDR3 DNA sequence: TGTGCCAGCAGCCGAACAGGGGAAGATACGCAGTATTTT. Protein product: CASSRTGEDTQYF.

The chain joins TRBV25-1 to TRBJ1-2; no reliable D call. V lost 1 base and J 0 bases, leaving 12 bases between the germline ends. Germline CDR1 and CDR2: MGHDK and SYGVNS. CDR3 length equals 16 residues. This chain's CDR3 is CASSEWRAGTNYGYTF. CDR3 nucleotides: TGTGCCAGCAGTGAATGGAGGGCCGGAACTAACTATGGCTACACCTTC.

The rearrangement links TRBV14 to TRBJ2-3; D unclear. Looked up from germline, CDR1 is SGHDN and CDR2 is FVKESK. V lost 0 bases and J lost 8, with 9 bases in between. This CDR3 is built from 13 residues. CDR3 DNA: TGTGCCAGCAGCCAAGATTTGTCTTCTACGCAGTATTTT. It translates to CASSQDLSSTQYF.

The gene calls are TRBV28 and TRBJ2-5; D unresolved. This CDR3 region has 14 residues. With 3 bases removed from V and 5 bases from J, the gap between germline ends came to 13 bases. CDR1 and CDR2 from the germline V gene are MDHEN and SYDVKM. This CDR3 reads CASSFVGLGETQYF. CDR3 coding DNA: TGTGCCAGCAGTTTTGTGGGGTTAGGCGAGACCCAGTACTTC.

This sequence joins TRBV6-5 and TRBJ2-3; 7 positions agree with TRBD2. Germline-derived CDR1 and CDR2 are MNHEY and SVGAGI. With V trimmed by 6 bases and J by 5 bases, 5 bases remained unmatched. The CDR3 consists of 13 residues. CDR3 amino acids: CASRRLAGDTQYF. The CDR3 DNA reads TGTGCCAGCAGAAGACTAGCCGGAGATACGCAGTATTTT.

V usage is TRBV3-1 and J usage is TRBJ2-1; D is possibly TRBD2 (5 bases). Trimming took 5 bases from V and 10 from J, leaving 15 bases between them. This CDR3 spans 13 amino acids. Germline assignment: CDR1 LGHDT and CDR2 YNNKEL (reference sequence). CDR3 sequence reads: CASSSSTGREQFF. As DNA, the CDR3 is TGTGCCAGCAGCTCCTCGACGGGAAGAGAGCAGTTCTTC.